This T cell receptor beta chain is drawn from a study of blood T cell repertoires in COVID-19. Looking at the study overall: T cells, B-cell-depleted T cells, or PBMCs supplied cDNA or gDNA.

Two negative PCRs, clearance, or symptom resolution characterized the recovered Cohort 3 donors. Authors' processing steps: It was from reference gene primer amplification that nucleated cell counts were estimated. Profiling relied on immunoSEQ multiplex PCR, and the TCRdb table lists in-frame clones only, not all of them. V and J calls and clone size come straight from that table; D and trimming were deduced from the DNA. The sample holds roughly 250,000 clones, around 90% seen once. Sequencing used PBMCs or T cells enriched from blood (not recorded which). This TCR came from a woman between 18 and 29 years old who had recovered from COVID-19.

CDR3 coding DNA: TGTGCCAGCAGTTTAGCGGGGAGTCTTAACTATGGCTACACCTTC. Amino acid sequence: CASSLAGSLNYGYTF. The chain carries TRBV28 and TRBJ1-2, with D hard to call. Deletions cut 2 bases from V and 1 base from J, with 11 bases between. The CDR3 extends over 15 amino acids. The germline CDR1 and CDR2 sequences are MDHEN and SYDVKM.